This T cell receptor beta chain was captured in a study of cytomegalovirus exposure and HLA in healthy donors. CDR3 length: 16 amino acids. Germline values: CDR1 MNHEY, CDR2 SVGAGI. V trimming: 0 bases; J trimming: 3 bases; junction bases outside the gene matches: 5. The table came from immunoSEQ multiplex PCR; TCRdb's copy has only in-frame clones and leaves some out. This sample has some 350,000 clones, with around 90% found just once. The specimen was PBMCs. J is TRBJ2-7 and V is TRBV6-5, with 10 bases aligning to TRBD2. This receptor was identified in a woman aged 25 to 39 in good health and CMV-seropositive. The CDR3 nucleotides read TGTGCCAGCAGTTACTCGTTAGGACTAGCGGACTACGAGCAGTACTTC. It yields the protein CASSYSLGLADYEQYF.